The T cell receptor beta chain under discussion was sequenced for a study of identical twins. Study-wide results and limits: Among beta out-of-frame sequences, excess sharing between twins appeared weaker.

The ends lost 2 bases at V and 4 bases at J; junction bases unmatched: 3. The CDR3 contains 14 residues. CDR1 and CDR2 from the germline V gene are MGHRA and YSYEKL. TCRdb fed the 5' RACE reads into MiXCR, producing one record per CDR3 protein. Among 1.5 million to 2 million distinct CDR3 sequences listed, roughly a third were seen once. Comment on this clonotype: Its cognate antigen is unknown.

The specimen sequenced was cord blood. The rearrangement links TRBV4-1 to TRBJ1-1, with 8 bases that match TRBD1. This sequence originates from a newborn girl in good health. CDR3 sequence reads: CASSQKTGGTEAFF. The DNA for the CDR3 is TGCGCCAGCAGCCAAAAAACAGGGGGCACTGAAGCTTTCTTT.